This T cell receptor (beta chain) was found in a study of OX40 agonist ivuxolimab in advanced cancers. In the study overall: Enrolled patients in dose escalation had cancers that were hepatocellular carcinoma, melanoma, renal cell or head and neck cancer.

Germline V gene lookup returns CDR1 MDHEN and CDR2 SYDVKM. CDR3 length equals 12 residues. Trimming cost V 4 bases and J 3 bases, with 6 bases left between them. TCRdb's copy holds only in-frame clones and misses some; the assay was immunoSEQ multiplex PCR. This sample has more than 80,000 clones; roughly 90% occur once, and the top ten carry roughly 0.7%. Specimen: CD4+ or CD8+ T cells sorted from blood, collected in a trial of the OX40 agonist ivuxolimab. This clonotype was obtained from an adult with an advanced solid tumor such as melanoma, head and neck, liver or kidney cancer. This chain links TRBV28 with TRBJ1-1; D unclear. The CDR3 DNA reads as TGTGCCAGCAGTTGGGTCGACACTGAAGCTTTCTTT. Its translation is CASSWVDTEAFF.